A selection of T cell receptor beta chains follows, all from one sample in a study of blood T cell repertoires in COVID-19. Sequenced by immunoSEQ multiplex PCR; TCRdb stores in-frame clones only, minus some. The table has approximately 160,000 clones, around 80% seen once; the top ten hold around 10%. The source material was peripheral blood. The receptors were sampled from a woman over 75 with active or convalescent COVID-19. Each CDR3 is given with its conserved first and last residue. The order of the fields is clone size, CDR3 length, J gene, V gene, D gene, CDR3 protein. D genes are given only for firm matches. Clone size is given for some rows only: seen once, a few or many times, or a class if the clone is expanded.

clone size: NA; CDR3 length: 15; J gene: TRBJ2-1; V gene: TRBV4-2; D gene: NA; CDR3 protein: CASSQDRAGHNEQFF
clone size: NA; CDR3 length: 14; J gene: TRBJ2-5; V gene: TRBV5-4; D gene: TRBD1; CDR3 protein: CASSYGQGQETQYF
clone size: NA; CDR3 length: 15; J gene: TRBJ2-1; V gene: TRBV5-1; D gene: NA; CDR3 protein: CASSLAGNTYNEQFF
clone size: once; CDR3 length: 13; J gene: TRBJ2-5; V gene: TRBV7-2; D gene: TRBD2; CDR3 protein: CASSLWGGETQYF
clone size: NA; CDR3 length: 13; J gene: TRBJ2-7; V gene: TRBV5-6; D gene: NA; CDR3 protein: CASSLLVSYEQYF
clone size: NA; CDR3 length: 12; J gene: TRBJ2-3; V gene: TRBV10-2; D gene: TRBD2; CDR3 protein: CASQLTSNTQYF
clone size: NA; CDR3 length: 13; J gene: TRBJ1-5; V gene: TRBV19; D gene: NA; CDR3 protein: CASSQTGNQPQHF
clone size: once; CDR3 length: 12; J gene: TRBJ2-7; V gene: TRBV12-3/TRBV12-4; D gene: NA; CDR3 protein: CASSFRRYEQYF
clone size: NA; CDR3 length: 15; J gene: TRBJ2-3; V gene: TRBV6-2/TRBV6-3; D gene: TRBD2; CDR3 protein: CASSHLAGGHDTQYF
clone size: NA; CDR3 length: 13; J gene: TRBJ2-7; V gene: TRBV29-1; D gene: NA; CDR3 protein: CSVAREPVEEQYF
clone size: NA; CDR3 length: 16; J gene: TRBJ1-2; V gene: TRBV28; D gene: TRBD1; CDR3 protein: CASSLQGQGLGYGYTF
clone size: NA; CDR3 length: 17; J gene: TRBJ1-5; V gene: TRBV6-6; D gene: NA; CDR3 protein: CASSPLFGGISNQPQHF
clone size: NA; CDR3 length: 15; J gene: TRBJ1-4; V gene: TRBV2; D gene: NA; CDR3 protein: CASTVRGTPDEKLFF
clone size: NA; CDR3 length: 13; J gene: TRBJ2-7; V gene: TRBV27; D gene: TRBD1; CDR3 protein: CASRQGAPYEQYF
clone size: NA; CDR3 length: 15; J gene: TRBJ2-2; V gene: TRBV28; D gene: TRBD1; CDR3 protein: CASSLGTGGNGELFF
clone size: NA; CDR3 length: 14; J gene: TRBJ1-1; V gene: TRBV10-3; D gene: TRBD1; CDR3 protein: CAISLTGEDTEAFF
clone size: NA; CDR3 length: 15; J gene: TRBJ2-1; V gene: TRBV14; D gene: NA; CDR3 protein: CASSQANLNYNEQFF